This TCR beta chain comes out of a study of T cell responses to AZD1222 COVID-19 vaccine. Sequencing was performed with immunoSEQ multiplex PCR; in TCRdb, only in-frame clones are kept and a portion is missing. The sample lists approximately 150,000 clones; 75% to 90% were seen once. The CDR3 is 14 amino acids. Trimming stripped 6 bases from V and 0 bases from J, with 11 bases between. Germline values: CDR1 MNHEY, CDR2 SVGAGI. The sample in question was peripheral blood, obtained on day 0 of AZD1222 vaccination. This clonotype originated in an adult in good health. The chain carries TRBV6-5 and TRBJ1-1, with D perhaps matching TRBD1 (5 bases). Here the CDR3 DNA reads TGTGCCAGCAGGAGGGACCCTTTGAACACTGAAGCTTTCTTT. As protein: CASRRDPLNTEAFF.